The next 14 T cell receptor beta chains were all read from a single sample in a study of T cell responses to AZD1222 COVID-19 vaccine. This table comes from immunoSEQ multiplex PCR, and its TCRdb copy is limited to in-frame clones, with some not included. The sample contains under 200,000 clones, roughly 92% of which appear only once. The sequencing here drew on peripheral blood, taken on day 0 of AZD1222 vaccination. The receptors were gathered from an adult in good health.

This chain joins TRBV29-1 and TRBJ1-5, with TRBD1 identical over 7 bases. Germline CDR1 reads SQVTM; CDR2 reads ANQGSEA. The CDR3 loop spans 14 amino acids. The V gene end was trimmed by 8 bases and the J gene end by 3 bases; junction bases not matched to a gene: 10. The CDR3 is CSPAGTADNQPQHF. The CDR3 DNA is TGCAGCCCTGCTGGGACAGCCGACAATCAGCCCCAGCATTTT.

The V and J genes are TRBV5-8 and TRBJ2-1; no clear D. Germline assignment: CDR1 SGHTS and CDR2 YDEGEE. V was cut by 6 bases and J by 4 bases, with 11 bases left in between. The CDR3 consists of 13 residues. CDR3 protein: CASTRSPYNEQFF. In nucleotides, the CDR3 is TGTGCCAGCACCCGGTCGCCTTACAATGAGCAGTTCTTC. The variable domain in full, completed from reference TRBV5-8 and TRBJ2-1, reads EAGVTQSPTHLIKTRGQQATLRCSPISGHTSVYWYQQALGLGLQFLLWYDEGEERNRGNFPPRFSGRQFPNYSSELNVNALELEDSALYLCASTRSPYNEQFFGPGTRLTVL.

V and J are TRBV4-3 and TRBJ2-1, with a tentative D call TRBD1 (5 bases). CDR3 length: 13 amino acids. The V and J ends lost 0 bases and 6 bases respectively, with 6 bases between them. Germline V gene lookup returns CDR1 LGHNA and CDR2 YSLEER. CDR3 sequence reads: CASSQETGNEQFF. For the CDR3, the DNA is TGCGCCAGCAGCCAAGAAACAGGCAATGAGCAGTTCTTC.

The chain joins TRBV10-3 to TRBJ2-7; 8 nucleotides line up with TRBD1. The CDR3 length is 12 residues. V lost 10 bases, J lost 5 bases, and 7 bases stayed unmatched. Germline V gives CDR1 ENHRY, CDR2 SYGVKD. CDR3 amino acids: CATGQGSHEQYF. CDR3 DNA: TGTGCCACCGGACAGGGCAGCCACGAGCAGTACTTC.

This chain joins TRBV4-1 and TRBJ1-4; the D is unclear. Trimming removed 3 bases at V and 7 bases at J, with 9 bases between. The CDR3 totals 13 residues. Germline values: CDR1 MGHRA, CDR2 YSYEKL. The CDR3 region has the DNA TGCGCCAGCAGCCATATTGAGAGTGAAAAACTGTTTTTT. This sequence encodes CASSHIESEKLFF.

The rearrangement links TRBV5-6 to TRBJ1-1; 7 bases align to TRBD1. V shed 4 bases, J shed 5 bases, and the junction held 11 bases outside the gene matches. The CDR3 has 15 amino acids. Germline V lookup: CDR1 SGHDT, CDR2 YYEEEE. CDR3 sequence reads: CASSRNGGTATEAFF. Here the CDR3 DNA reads TGTGCCAGCAGCCGGAACGGGGGGACAGCGACTGAAGCTTTCTTT.

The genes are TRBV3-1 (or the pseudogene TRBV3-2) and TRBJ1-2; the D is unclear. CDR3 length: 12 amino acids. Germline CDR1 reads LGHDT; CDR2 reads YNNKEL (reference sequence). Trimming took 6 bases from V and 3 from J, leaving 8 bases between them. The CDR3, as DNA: TGTGCCAGCAGATTTGGAGACTATGGCTACACCTTC. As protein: CASRFGDYGYTF.

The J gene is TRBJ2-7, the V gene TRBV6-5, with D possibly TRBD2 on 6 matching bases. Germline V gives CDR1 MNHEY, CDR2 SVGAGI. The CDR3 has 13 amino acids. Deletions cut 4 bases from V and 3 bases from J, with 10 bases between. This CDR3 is CASSLTRSYEQYF. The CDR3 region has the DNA TGTGCCAGCAGTTTGACTAGAAGCTACGAGCAGTACTTC.

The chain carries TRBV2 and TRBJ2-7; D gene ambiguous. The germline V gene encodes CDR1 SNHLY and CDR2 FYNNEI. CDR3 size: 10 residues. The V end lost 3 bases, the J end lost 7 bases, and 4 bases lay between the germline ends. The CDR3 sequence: CASSEGEQYF. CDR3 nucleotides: TGTGCCAGCAGTGAGGGTGAGCAGTACTTC.

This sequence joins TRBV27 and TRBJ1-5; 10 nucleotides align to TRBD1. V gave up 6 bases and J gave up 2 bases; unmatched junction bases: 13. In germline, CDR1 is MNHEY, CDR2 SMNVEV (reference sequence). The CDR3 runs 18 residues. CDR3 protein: CASSNGGTGASGNQPQHF. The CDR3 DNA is TGTGCCAGCAGCAACGGCGGGACAGGGGCCTCTGGCAATCAGCCCCAGCATTTT.

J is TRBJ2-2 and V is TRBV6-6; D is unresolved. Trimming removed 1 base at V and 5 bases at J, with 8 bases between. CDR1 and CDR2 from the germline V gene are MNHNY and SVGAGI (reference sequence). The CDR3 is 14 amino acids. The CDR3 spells CASSYFSHTGELFF. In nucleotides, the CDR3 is TGTGCCAGCAGTTACTTCTCCCATACCGGGGAGCTGTTTTTT.

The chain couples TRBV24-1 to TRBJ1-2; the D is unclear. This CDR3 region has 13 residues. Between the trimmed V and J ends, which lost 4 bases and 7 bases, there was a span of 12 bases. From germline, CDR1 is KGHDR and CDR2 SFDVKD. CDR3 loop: CATSDPTRRGYTF. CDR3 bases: TGTGCCACCAGTGACCCCACTAGGCGTGGCTACACCTTC.

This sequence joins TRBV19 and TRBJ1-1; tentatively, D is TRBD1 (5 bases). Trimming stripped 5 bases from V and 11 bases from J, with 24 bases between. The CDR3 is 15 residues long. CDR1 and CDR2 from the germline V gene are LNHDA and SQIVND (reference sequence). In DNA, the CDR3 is TGTGCCAGTAGTTCCCGTATCGGGGGGACCGTGCAGGCTTTCTTT. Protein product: CASSSRIGGTVQAFF.

CDR3 region: CASSVRDAAGNTIYF. The CDR3 nucleotides are TGTGCCAGTAGTGTACGGGACGCGGCTGGAAACACCATATATTTT. The rearrangement joins TRBV19 to TRBJ1-3; a possible D gene is TRBD1 (5 bases). This CDR3 comprises 15 residues. Germline CDR1 reads LNHDA; CDR2 reads SQIVND (reference sequence). The V and J ends lost 5 bases and 2 bases respectively, with 13 bases between them.